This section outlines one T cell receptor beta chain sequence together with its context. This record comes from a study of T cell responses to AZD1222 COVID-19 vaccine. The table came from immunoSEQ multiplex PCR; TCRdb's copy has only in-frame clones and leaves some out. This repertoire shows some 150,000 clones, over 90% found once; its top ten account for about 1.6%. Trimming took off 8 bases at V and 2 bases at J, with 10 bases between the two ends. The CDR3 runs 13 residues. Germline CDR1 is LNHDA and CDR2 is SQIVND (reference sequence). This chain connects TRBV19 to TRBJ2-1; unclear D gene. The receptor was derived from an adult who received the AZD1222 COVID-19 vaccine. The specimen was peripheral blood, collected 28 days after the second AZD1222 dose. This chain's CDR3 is CASFGPTYNEQFF. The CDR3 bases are TGTGCCAGTTTCGGTCCCACCTACAATGAGCAGTTCTTC.